The 28 T cell receptor beta chains below all came from one sample that was sequenced in a study of tumor and adjacent non-tumor tissue in lung cancer. TCRbeta libraries were built with three rounds of nested PCR, modified from ARM-PCR. TCRdb reprocessed the multiplex PCR reads with MiXCR, giving one entry per CDR3 protein. The table includes more than 85,000 distinct CDR3 sequences, under 90% detected once. The template was RNA from unsorted bulk tissue. Sequenced sample: lung tumor tissue. The receptors were sampled from a man in his sixties or seventies with non-small cell lung cancer.

Details on this clonotype: The CDR3 end shows no conserved phenylalanine or tryptophan, and so a read error is likely. The gene calls are TRBV5-5 and TRBJ2-5; no clear D. Germline V gives CDR1 SGHKS, CDR2 YYEKEE (reference sequence). CDR3 length equals 11 residues. CDR3 sequence reads: CAGSSEETQYS. The CDR3 bases are TGTGCCGGCAGTTCCGAGGAGACCCAGTACTCC.

The table lists this clonotype with a count of one. Given a much more abundant clone one base away, this may be a read error. The J gene is TRBJ2-7, the V gene TRBV20-1; no reliable D call. The CDR3 runs to 14 residues. Germline V lookup: CDR1 DFQATT, CDR2 SNEGSKA (reference sequence). The CDR3 nucleotides are TGCAGAGCGAGACGGAGATTGGGCTCCTACGAGCAGTACTTC. Encoded protein: CRARRRLGSYEQYF.

Concerning this clonotype: A junction boundary mismatches the germline segment, possibly from a read error. Here the CDR3 reads CTSSSYPLVKNIQYF. DNA of the CDR3: TGTACCAGCAGTTCCTACCCTCTAGTCAAAAACATTCAGTACTTC. The chain has TRBV28 and TRBJ2-4; no clear D gene. From germline, CDR1 is MDHEN and CDR2 SYDVKM. The CDR3 loop spans 15 amino acids. The full variable domain, in which reference TRBV28 and TRBJ2-4 provide the parts outside the CDR3, is DVKVTQSSRYLVKRTGEKVFLECVQDMDHENMFWYRQDPGLGLRLIYFSYDVKMKEKGDIPEGYSVSREKKERFSLILESASTNQTSMYLCTSSSYPLVKNIQYFGAGTRLSVL.

Comments on this clonotype: A read error is possible here, since a much larger clone lies one base away. The chain uses TRBV4-1 and TRBJ2-7; D not certain. In germline, CDR1 is MGHRA, CDR2 YSYEKL. Trimming pared 4 bases from V and 5 bases from J, leaving 12 bases between. This CDR3 contains 13 residues. Here the CDR3 reads CASSPVSMNEQYF. The CDR3 region has the DNA TGCGCCAGCAGCCCAGTTAGCATGAACGAGCAGTACTTC.

This chain uses TRBV11-3 with TRBJ2-1, with a possible D match to TRBD2 (6 bases). The CDR3 sequence is 13 residues long. Between the trimmed V and J ends, which lost 6 bases and 3 bases, there was a span of 9 bases. The germline CDR1 and CDR2 sequences are SGHNT and YENEEA. CDR3 sequence (DNA): TGTGCCAGCAGTGCCGGGGGCTACAATGAGCAGTTCTTC. Translating gives CASSAGGYNEQFF.

V is TRBV6-1 and J is TRBJ1-1; no clear D. Germline V lookup: CDR1 MNHNS, CDR2 SASEGT. The CDR3 is made up of 15 amino acids. The chain's CDR3 is CGSSDSRVLNTEAFF. The CDR3 DNA sequence: TGTGGCAGTAGTGATTCGCGGGTGCTGAACACTGAAGCTTTCTTT.

With regard to this clonotype: A much larger clone sits a single nucleotide away, making a read error possible. The genes are TRBV5-1 and TRBJ1-2; D is uncertain. Trimming took off 4 bases at V and 6 bases at J, with 13 bases between the two ends. CDR3 length equals 13 residues. CDR1 is SGHRS and CDR2 is YFSETQ in the germline V gene. The DNA of the CDR3 is TGCGCCAGCAGCACTGAGCGGGCCCATGGCTACACCTTC. Translated, it gives CASSTERAHGYTF.

Note on this clonotype: One end of the junction fails to match germline, which may point to a read error. This chain joins TRBV11-3 and TRBJ2-1; possible D gene TRBD1, 6 bases. In germline, CDR1 is SGHNT, CDR2 YENEEA. The CDR3 runs to 12 residues. The CDR3 is CTSSDRRNEQFF. Written as DNA, the CDR3 is TGTACCAGCTCTGACAGGCGCAATGAGCAGTTCTTC.

Of note for this clonotype: One junction end disagrees with the germline gene, perhaps due to a read error. This sequence joins TRBV11-2 and TRBJ2-2; 12 bases map to TRBD2. From germline, CDR1 is SGHAT and CDR2 FQNNGV. The CDR3 covers 15 residues. CDR3 protein: CDGSPLAGGTGELFF. The DNA of the CDR3 is TGTGACGGCAGCCCCCTAGCGGGGGGGACCGGGGAACTGTTTTTT.

With respect to this clonotype: The missing conserved phenylalanine or tryptophan at the end of this CDR3 makes a read error likely. Because the CDR3's place on the DNA is in doubt, the DNA is left out and the CDR3 is given as listed by TCRdb. V usage is TRBV6-1 and J usage is TRBJ1-5; the table's D call, TRBD1, has no DNA check behind it. CDR1 is MNHNS and CDR2 is SASEGT in the germline V gene. With termini counted, the CDR3 has 16 amino acids. CDR3 region: CANSEGARQGFQRQQY.

A remark on this clonotype: Here the CDR3 omits its conserved ending phenylalanine or tryptophan, so a read error is the likely source. The DNA is left out, because the CDR3 cannot be placed on it with certainty; the CDR3 is given as TCRdb lists it. V and J are TRBV6-5 and TRBJ2-2. The CDR3 totals 16 residues, both ends included. The germline V gene encodes CDR1 MNHEY and CDR2 SVGAGI. The CDR3 sequence is CASSLKAKANTGEPFL.

Regarding this clonotype: Compared with germline, one end of the junction differs, possibly owing to a read error. This rearrangement joins TRBV5-1 to TRBJ1-1; D not certain. CDR1 and CDR2 from the germline V gene are SGHRS and YFSETQ. The CDR3 loop spans 11 amino acids. The CDR3 is CANHTVGEAFF. DNA of the CDR3: TGCGCCAACCACACCGTCGGTGAAGCTTTCTTC.

Worth noting for this clonotype: This CDR3 fails to terminate in the conserved phenylalanine or tryptophan, so it likely reflects a read error. This chain joins TRBV6-1 and TRBJ2-7; D is perhaps TRBD1 (6 bases). CDR1 MNHNS and CDR2 SASEGT come from the germline V gene. The CDR3 consists of 14 residues. CDR3 region: CANSEAQGTGEQYL. The CDR3 DNA reads TGTGCCAACAGTGAAGCACAGGGAACAGGGGAGCAGTACTTG.

On this clonotype itself: A read error may be the cause here, since a much bigger clone is one base away. The V call is TRBV20-1, the J call TRBJ2-4; no clear D gene. The CDR3 is 14 residues long. Germline V gene sequence: CDR1 DFQATT, CDR2 SNEGSKA (reference sequence). In nucleotides, the CDR3 is TGCAGTGCTAGGAGTACACCAGCCAAAAACCTTCAGTACTTC. Its translation: CSARSTPAKNLQYF.

This clonotype came up once. The V gene is TRBV28, the J gene TRBJ2-3; TRBD1 matches at 10 bases. Trimming cost V 6 bases and J 7 bases; bases outside gene matches: 10. Looked up from germline, CDR1 is MDHEN and CDR2 is SYDVKM. The CDR3 length is 15 residues. The CDR3 region has the DNA TGTGCCAGCAGAGGACAGGGGGGGAGAACATATACGCAGTATTTT. As protein: CASRGQGGRTYTQYF.

Concerning this clonotype: At one end, the junction sequence differs from germline, possibly due to a read error. The chain uses TRBV20-1 and TRBJ1-1; no firm D call. This CDR3 has 14 residues. The germline CDR1 and CDR2 sequences are DFQATT and SNEGSKA (reference sequence). CDR3: CSARDISRYTEAFF. CDR3 DNA sequence: TGCAGTGCTCGAGATATCAGTCGGTACACTGAAGCTTTCTTT.

With respect to this clonotype: A read error may produce the germline difference seen at one junction end. The rearrangement links TRBV5-4 to TRBJ1-1; D may be TRBD1 (6 bases). The germline V gene encodes CDR1 SGHNT and CDR2 YYREEE (reference sequence). There are 16 residues in the CDR3. CDR3 amino acids: CASRPSIWTENIEAFF. DNA for the CDR3: TGTGCCAGCAGACCTAGTATTTGGACAGAGAACATTGAAGCTTTCTTT.

This chain uses TRBV11-2 with TRBJ2-1, with 10 nucleotides matching TRBD2. The CDR3 sequence is 15 residues long. Germline CDR1 SGHAT, CDR2 FQNNGV. Trimming cost V 5 bases and J 3 bases; bases outside gene matches: 4. This CDR3 is CASSARTSGYNEQFF. In nucleotides, the CDR3 is TGTGCCAGCAGCGCGCGGACTAGCGGCTACAATGAGCAGTTCTTC.

This clonotype was observed a single time. Since the CDR3 does not end with the conserved phenylalanine or tryptophan, this likely comes from a read error. The V gene is TRBV4-3, the J gene TRBJ2-1; D possibly corresponds to TRBD2 (5 bases). CDR1 and CDR2 (germline): LGHNA, YSLEER. The CDR3 has 17 residues. The CDR3 DNA sequence: TGCGCCGGCAGCCAAGACCCAGCGGTAGCTGAATACAATGAGCAGTTCCTC. Translation: CAGSQDPAVAEYNEQFL.

About this clonotype itself: Relative to the germline gene, one junction end is altered; a read error may explain this. The gene calls are TRBV10-1 and TRBJ1-6, with D uncertain. CDR1 and CDR2 (germline): WNHNN, SYGVQD (reference sequence). There are 11 residues in the CDR3. Here the CDR3 DNA reads TGTGCCAGCAGGACCTACTCACCCCTCCAGTTT. Amino acid sequence: CASRTYSPLQF.

A word on this clonotype: The junction does not match germline at one end; this may be a read error. This chain uses TRBV6-5 with TRBJ1-2; D unresolved. Looked up from germline, CDR1 is MNHEY and CDR2 is SVGAGI. This CDR3 has 15 amino acids. Written as DNA, the CDR3 is TGTACCAGCAGTTACCGGGGTGGTCGTAACCATGGCTACACCTTT. Amino acids: CTSSYRGGRNHGYTF.

The rearrangement joins TRBV4-1 to TRBJ1-5; 9 bases agree with TRBD1. The germline V gene encodes CDR1 MGHRA and CDR2 YSYEKL. After removal of 4 bases from V and 12 bases from J, the junction contained 13 bases not matched to a gene. The CDR3 is 15 amino acids. The CDR3 DNA follows: TGCGCCAGCAGCCCCGGGACAGGGAGCAATCAGTTCCAGCATTTT. Translation: CASSPGTGSNQFQHF.

The V call is TRBV5-4, the J call TRBJ2-7; TRBD1 is a possible D gene (6 bases). Per the germline V gene, CDR1 is SGHNT and CDR2 is YYREEE (reference sequence). The CDR3 totals 15 residues. The V gene lost 6 bases and the J gene lost 5 bases, with 21 bases spanning the gap. CDR3 nucleotides: TGTGCCAGCAACCAAGGACAGATTAAAACCAACGAGCAGTACTTC. Translation gives CASNQGQIKTNEQYF.

The CDR3: CASRITSGKKAFF. The CDR3 DNA reads TGTGCCAGCAGAATAACGTCGGGGAAGAAAGCTTTCTTT. The chain has TRBV12-3 or TRBV12-4 and TRBJ1-1; D gene ambiguous. Trimming left V 6 bases short and J 9 bases short, with 17 bases between. The CDR3 extends over 13 amino acids.

For this clonotype: One junction end does not reproduce the germline sequence, and a read error may be involved. The chain couples TRBV11-1 to TRBJ1-2; D uncertain. From germline, CDR1 is SGHAT and CDR2 FQDESV (reference sequence). The CDR3 sequence is 12 residues long. The CDR3 nucleotides read TGTGCCAGCAGTTTATACAGACATGGCTGCACCTTC. This encodes CASSLYRHGCTF.

A word on this clonotype: A read error may account for a junction end that differs from germline. DNA for the CDR3: TGTGCCAGCAGTTATTCCGACGGTCAAAGTTCACTCCTCCACTTT. Encoded protein: CASSYSDGQSSLLHF. The genes are TRBV6-5 and TRBJ1-6; D gene ambiguous. CDR3 length equals 15 residues. Germline assignment: CDR1 MNHEY and CDR2 SVGAGI.

Details on this clonotype: The junction departs from germline at one end; a sequencing error may be responsible. The chain uses TRBV10-3 and TRBJ2-3, with D perhaps matching TRBD1 (6 bases). Germline CDR1 ENHRY, CDR2 SYGVKD. This CDR3 spans 13 amino acids. The CDR3: CAIIAGDTDRQYF. The CDR3 DNA reads TGTGCCATTATTGCAGGGGACACAGATAGGCAGTATTTT.

The V call is TRBV6-2 or TRBV6-3, the J call TRBJ2-1, with D perhaps TRBD1 or TRBD2 (5 bases each). Trimming took 10 bases from V and 4 from J, leaving 14 bases between them. The CDR3 has 13 residues. Per germline, CDR1 MNHEY and CDR2 SVGEGT. The CDR3: CANNRSGYNEQFF. In DNA form, the CDR3 reads TGTGCCAACAACAGGAGCGGTTACAATGAGCAGTTCTTC.